The 6 T cell receptor beta chains given below trace back to one sample, sequenced in a study of shared clonotypes between healthy human individuals. CD45RO-negative CD8 cells positively selected for CCR7 made up the naive population, which excluded terminally differentiated effector memory CD45RA+ cells. The protocol was immunoSEQ multiplex PCR, while the TCRdb copy is restricted to in-frame clones and leaves out a portion. Among around 1.9 million clones listed, approximately 92% were seen once. The specimen was naive CD8+ T cells from PBMCs. The receptors stem from a young man in good health. Some clones in this sample may be carry-over from other donors' samples.

This chain joins TRBV4-3 and TRBJ2-3, with D possibly being TRBD2 (5 bases). CDR1 and CDR2 from the germline V gene are LGHNA and YSLEER. Trimming left V 1 base short and J 0 bases short, with 14 bases between. CDR3 size: 17 residues. CDR3 nucleotide sequence: TGCGCCAGCAGCCAAGCCCCTGACTACCTAAGCACAGATACGCAGTATTTT. Translation: CASSQAPDYLSTDTQYF.

This chain links TRBV29-1 with TRBJ1-2; no clear D gene. CDR3 length: 14 residues. Deletions cut 3 bases from V and 6 bases from J, with 17 bases between. Germline V gives CDR1 SQVTM, CDR2 ANQGSEA. In nucleotides, the CDR3 is TGCAGCGTTGACACCGGTGTCAGTATGGATGGCTACACCTTC. Its protein product is CSVDTGVSMDGYTF.

Points on this clone: The sample carries other DNA sequences with the same CDR3. The V and J genes are TRBV27 and TRBJ2-1, with a weak D call TRBD1 (7 bases). The CDR3 has 14 amino acids. CDR1 MNHEY and CDR2 SMNVEV come from the germline V gene (reference sequence). V was pared by 2 bases and J by 6 bases, with 11 bases between. Here the CDR3 DNA reads TGTGCCAGCAGTTTAGGCGGGACAGTCAATGAGCAGTTCTTC. Translating gives CASSLGGTVNEQFF.

The chain combines TRBV5-3 with TRBJ2-7; tentative D call: TRBD2 (5 bases). TRBV5-3 is labeled an ORF, and its function is uncertain. CDR3 length: 13 residues. V was trimmed by 4 bases and J by 4 bases, leaving 12 bases between them. CDR3 in DNA: TGTGCCAGAAGCGAGGGAGCGAGGTACGAGCAGTACTTC. This encodes CARSEGARYEQYF.

This clone was recorded only once. The rearrangement links TRBV7-9 to TRBJ1-2; D may be TRBD1 (6 bases). The germline V gene has CDR1 SEHNR and CDR2 FQNEAQ (reference sequence). Trimming stripped 3 bases from V and 7 bases from J, with 18 bases between. The CDR3 has 15 residues. The CDR3 nucleotides are TGTGCCAGCAGCTTGGACAGTTGGATAGGTGGTGGCTACACCTTC. Translated: CASSLDSWIGGGYTF. The whole variable domain, filled in from reference TRBV7-9 and TRBJ1-2, reads DTGVSQNPRHKITKRGQNVTFRCDPISEHNRLYWYRQTLGQGPEFLTYFQNEAQLEKSRLLSDRFSAERPKGSFSTLEIQRTEQGDSAMYLCASSLDSWIGGGYTFGSGTRLTVV.

The rearrangement links TRBV30 to TRBJ1-1; 7 bases map to TRBD1. CDR3 length: 14 residues. CDR1 is GTSNPN and CDR2 is SVGIG in the germline V gene (reference sequence). Losses at the gene ends were 4 bases for V and 1 base for J; bases not matched to a gene: 6. The CDR3, as DNA: TGTGCCTGGAACTCCGGGACAGCGAACACTGAAGCTTTCTTT. It codes for CAWNSGTANTEAFF.